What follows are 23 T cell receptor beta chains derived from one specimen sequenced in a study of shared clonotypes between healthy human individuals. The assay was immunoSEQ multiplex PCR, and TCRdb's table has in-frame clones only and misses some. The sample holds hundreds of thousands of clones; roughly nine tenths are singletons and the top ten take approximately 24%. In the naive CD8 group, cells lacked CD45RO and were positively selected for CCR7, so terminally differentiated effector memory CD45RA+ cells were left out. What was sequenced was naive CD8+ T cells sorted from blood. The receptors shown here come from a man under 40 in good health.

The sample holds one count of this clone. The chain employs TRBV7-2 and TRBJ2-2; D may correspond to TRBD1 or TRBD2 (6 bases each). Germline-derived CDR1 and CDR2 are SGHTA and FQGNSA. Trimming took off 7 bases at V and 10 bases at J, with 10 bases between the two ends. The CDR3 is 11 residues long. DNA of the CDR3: TGTGCCAGCAAGGGGGGCGTGGAGCTGTTTTTT. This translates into CASKGGVELFF.

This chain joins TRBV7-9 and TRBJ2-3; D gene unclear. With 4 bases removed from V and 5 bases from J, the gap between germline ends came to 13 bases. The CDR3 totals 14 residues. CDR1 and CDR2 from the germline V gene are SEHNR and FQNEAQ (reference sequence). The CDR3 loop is CASSSTTLLDTQYF. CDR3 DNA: TGTGCCAGCAGCTCTACTACGTTACTAGATACGCAGTATTTT.

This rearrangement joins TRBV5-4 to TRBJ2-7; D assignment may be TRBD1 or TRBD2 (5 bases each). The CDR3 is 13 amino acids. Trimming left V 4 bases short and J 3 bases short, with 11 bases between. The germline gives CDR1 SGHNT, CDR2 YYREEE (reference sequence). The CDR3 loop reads CASSQGRDYEQYF. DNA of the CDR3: TGTGCCAGCAGCCAGGGACGGGACTACGAGCAGTACTTC.

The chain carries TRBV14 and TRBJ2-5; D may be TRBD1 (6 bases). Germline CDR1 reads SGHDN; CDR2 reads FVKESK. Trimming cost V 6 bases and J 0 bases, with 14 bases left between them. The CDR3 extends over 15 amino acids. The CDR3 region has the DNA TGTGCCAGCAGATCGTCGAGGGGGTACCAAGAGACCCAGTACTTC. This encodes CASRSSRGYQETQYF.

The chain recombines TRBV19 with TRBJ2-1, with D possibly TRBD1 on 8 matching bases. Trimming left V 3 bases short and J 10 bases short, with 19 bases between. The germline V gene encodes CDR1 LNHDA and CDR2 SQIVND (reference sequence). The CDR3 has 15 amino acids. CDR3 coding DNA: TGTGCCAGTAGTATTTTCTTGGGGGGGGACAGGGAGCAGTTCTTC. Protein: CASSIFLGGDREQFF.

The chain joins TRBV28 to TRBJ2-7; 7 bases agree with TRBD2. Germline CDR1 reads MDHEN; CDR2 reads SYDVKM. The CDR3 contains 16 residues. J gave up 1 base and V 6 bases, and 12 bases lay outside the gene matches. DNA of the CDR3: TGTGCCAGCAGCGTTAGCCTAGCGGCCGCATCCTACGAGCAGTACTTC. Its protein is CASSVSLAAASYEQYF. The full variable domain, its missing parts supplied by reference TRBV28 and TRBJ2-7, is DVKVTQSSRYLVKRTGEKVFLECVQDMDHENMFWYRQDPGLGLRLIYFSYDVKMKEKGDIPEGYSVSREKKERFSLILESASTNQTSMYLCASSVSLAAASYEQYFGPGTRLTVT.

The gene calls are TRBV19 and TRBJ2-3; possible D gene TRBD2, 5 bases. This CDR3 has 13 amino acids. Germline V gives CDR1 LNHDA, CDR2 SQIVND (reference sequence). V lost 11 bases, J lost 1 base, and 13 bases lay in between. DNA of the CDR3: TGTGCCTCTCCCGGACTTCGCACAGATACGCAGTATTTT. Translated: CASPGLRTDTQYF.

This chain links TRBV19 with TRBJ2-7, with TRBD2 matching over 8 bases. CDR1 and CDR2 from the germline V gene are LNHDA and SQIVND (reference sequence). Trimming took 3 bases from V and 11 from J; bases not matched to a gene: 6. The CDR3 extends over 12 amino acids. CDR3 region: CASSIGSGKEYF. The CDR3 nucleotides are TGTGCCAGTAGTATTGGTAGCGGGAAAGAGTACTTC.

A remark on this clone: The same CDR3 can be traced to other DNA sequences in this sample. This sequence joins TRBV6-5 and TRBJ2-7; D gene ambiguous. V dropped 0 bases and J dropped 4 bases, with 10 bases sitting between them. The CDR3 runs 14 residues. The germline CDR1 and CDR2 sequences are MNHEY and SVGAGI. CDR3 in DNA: TGTGCCAGCAGTTACTCGAGTGGCGTATACGAGCAGTACTTC. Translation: CASSYSSGVYEQYF.

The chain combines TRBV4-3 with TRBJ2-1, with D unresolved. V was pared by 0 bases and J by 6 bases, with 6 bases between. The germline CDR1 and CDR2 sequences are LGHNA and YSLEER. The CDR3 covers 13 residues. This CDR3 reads CASSQDIPNEQFF. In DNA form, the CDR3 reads TGCGCCAGCAGCCAAGATATCCCCAATGAGCAGTTCTTC.

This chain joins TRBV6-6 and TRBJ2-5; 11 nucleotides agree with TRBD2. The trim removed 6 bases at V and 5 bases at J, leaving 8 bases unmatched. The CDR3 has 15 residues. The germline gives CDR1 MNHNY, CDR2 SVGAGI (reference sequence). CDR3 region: CASRWTSGPGETQYF. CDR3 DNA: TGTGCCAGCAGATGGACTAGCGGGCCGGGGGAGACCCAGTACTTC.

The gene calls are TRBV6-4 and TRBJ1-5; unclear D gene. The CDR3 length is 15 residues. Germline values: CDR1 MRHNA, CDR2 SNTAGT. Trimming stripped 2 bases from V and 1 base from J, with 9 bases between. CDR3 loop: CASSDQEKSNQPQHF. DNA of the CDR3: TGTGCCAGCAGTGACCAGGAAAAAAGCAATCAGCCCCAGCATTTT.

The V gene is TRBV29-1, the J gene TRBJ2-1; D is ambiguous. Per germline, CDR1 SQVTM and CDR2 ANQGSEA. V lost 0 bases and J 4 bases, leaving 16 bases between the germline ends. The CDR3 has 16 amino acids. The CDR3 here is CSVEDAFTLGYNEQFF. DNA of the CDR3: TGCAGCGTTGAAGACGCTTTCACCTTGGGGTACAATGAGCAGTTCTTC.

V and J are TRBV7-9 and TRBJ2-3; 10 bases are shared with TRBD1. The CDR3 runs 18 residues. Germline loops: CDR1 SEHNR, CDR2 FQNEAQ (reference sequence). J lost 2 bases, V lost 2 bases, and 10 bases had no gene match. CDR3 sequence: CASSLHWTGGSLTDTQYF. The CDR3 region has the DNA TGTGCCAGCAGCTTACACTGGACAGGGGGATCCCTCACAGATACGCAGTATTTT.

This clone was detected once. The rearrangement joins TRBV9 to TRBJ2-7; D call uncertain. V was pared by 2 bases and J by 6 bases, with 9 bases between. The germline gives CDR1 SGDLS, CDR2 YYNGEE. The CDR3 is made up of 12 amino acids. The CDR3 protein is CASSVADGEQYF. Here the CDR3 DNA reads TGTGCCAGCAGCGTCGCAGACGGCGAGCAGTACTTC.

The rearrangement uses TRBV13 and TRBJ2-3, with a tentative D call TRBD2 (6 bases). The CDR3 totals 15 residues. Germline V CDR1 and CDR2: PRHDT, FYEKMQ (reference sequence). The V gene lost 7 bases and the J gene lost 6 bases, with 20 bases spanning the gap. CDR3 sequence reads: CASTGGPSSKDTQYF. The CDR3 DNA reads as TGTGCCAGCACCGGAGGGCCCAGTTCGAAGGATACGCAGTATTTT. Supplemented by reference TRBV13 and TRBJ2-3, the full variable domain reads AAGVIQSPRHLIKEKRETATLKCYPIPRHDTVYWYQQGPGQDPQFLISFYEKMQSDKGSIPDRFSAQQFSDYHSELNMSSLELGDSALYFCASTGGPSSKDTQYFGPGTRLTVL.

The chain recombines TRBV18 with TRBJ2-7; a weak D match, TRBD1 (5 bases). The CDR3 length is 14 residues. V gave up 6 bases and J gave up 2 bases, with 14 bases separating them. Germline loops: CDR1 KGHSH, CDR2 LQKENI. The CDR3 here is CASSHPDRPYEQYF. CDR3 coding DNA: TGTGCCAGCTCGCATCCCGACAGACCCTACGAGCAGTACTTC.

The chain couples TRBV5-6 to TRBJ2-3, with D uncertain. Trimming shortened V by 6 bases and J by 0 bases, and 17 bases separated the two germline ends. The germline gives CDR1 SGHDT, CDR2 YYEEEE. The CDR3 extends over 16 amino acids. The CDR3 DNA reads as TGTGCCAGCATCGTAAAGTGGGCGCTTAGCACAGATACGCAGTATTTT. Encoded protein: CASIVKWALSTDTQYF.

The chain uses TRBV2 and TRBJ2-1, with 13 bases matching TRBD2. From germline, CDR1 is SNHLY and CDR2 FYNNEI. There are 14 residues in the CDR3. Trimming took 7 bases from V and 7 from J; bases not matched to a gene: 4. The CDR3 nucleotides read TGTGCCAGCACCGGACTAGCGGGAGAGAATGAGCAGTTCTTC. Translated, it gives CASTGLAGENEQFF. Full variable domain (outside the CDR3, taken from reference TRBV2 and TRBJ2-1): EPEVTQTPSHQVTQMGQEVILRCVPISNHLYFYWYRQILGQKVEFLVSFYNNEISEKSEIFDDQFSVERPDGSNFTLKIRSTKLEDSAMYFCASTGLAGENEQFFGPGTRLTVL.

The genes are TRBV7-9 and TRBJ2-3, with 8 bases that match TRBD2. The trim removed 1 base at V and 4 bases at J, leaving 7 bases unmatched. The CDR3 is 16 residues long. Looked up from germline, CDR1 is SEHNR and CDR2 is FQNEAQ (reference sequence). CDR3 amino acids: CASSLDPAGGPDTQYF. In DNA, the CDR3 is TGTGCCAGCAGCTTAGACCCCGCGGGGGGACCAGATACGCAGTATTTT.

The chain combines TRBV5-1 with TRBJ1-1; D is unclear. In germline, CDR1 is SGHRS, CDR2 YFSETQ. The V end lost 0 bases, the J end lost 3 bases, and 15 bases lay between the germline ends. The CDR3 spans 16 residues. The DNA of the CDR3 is TGCGCCAGCAGCTTGGCAGAAGTAGGGAGAGACACTGAAGCTTTCTTT. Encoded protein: CASSLAEVGRDTEAFF. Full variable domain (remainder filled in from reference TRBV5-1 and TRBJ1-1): KAGVTQTPRYLIKTRGQQVTLSCSPISGHRSVSWYQQTPGQGLQFLFEYFSETQRNKGNFPGRFSGRQFSNSRSEMNVSTLELGDSALYLCASSLAEVGRDTEAFFGQGTRLTVV.

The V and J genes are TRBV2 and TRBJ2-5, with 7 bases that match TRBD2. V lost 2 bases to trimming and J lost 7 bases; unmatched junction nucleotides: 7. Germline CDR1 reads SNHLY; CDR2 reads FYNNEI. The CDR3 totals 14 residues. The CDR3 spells CASSESSGAGTQYF. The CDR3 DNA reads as TGTGCCAGCAGTGAATCCAGCGGGGCGGGGACCCAGTACTTC.

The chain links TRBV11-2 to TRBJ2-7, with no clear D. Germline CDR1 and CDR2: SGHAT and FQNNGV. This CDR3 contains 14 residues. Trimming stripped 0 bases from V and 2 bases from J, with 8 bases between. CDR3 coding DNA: TGTGCCAGCAGCTTAGAATGGTCGACCTACGAGCAGTACTTC. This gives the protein CASSLEWSTYEQYF.